These 20 T cell receptor beta chains originate from one sample sequenced in a study of T cell responses to AZD1222 COVID-19 vaccine. Sequenced by immunoSEQ multiplex PCR; TCRdb stores in-frame clones only, minus some. The sample shows tens of thousands of clones, around 90% of them seen only once. Sequencing was performed on peripheral blood, taken on day 0 of AZD1222 vaccination. Source of these receptors: an adult in good health.

The chain uses TRBV3-1 (or the pseudogene TRBV3-2) and TRBJ1-6; 9 bases align to TRBD1. Germline values: CDR1 LGHDT, CDR2 YNNKEL (reference sequence). The CDR3 contains 15 residues. J was trimmed by 9 bases and V by 1 base; bases with no gene match: 4. CDR3 region: CASSQVIQGASPLHF. DNA for the CDR3: TGTGCCAGCAGCCAAGTCATACAGGGGGCTTCACCCCTCCACTTT.

The V gene is TRBV7-2, the J gene TRBJ1-3, with TRBD1 matching 11 bases. The trim removed 1 base at V and 0 bases at J, leaving 2 bases unmatched. Germline-derived CDR1 and CDR2 are SGHTA and FQGNSA. CDR3 size: 17 residues. CDR3 sequence reads: CASSLVGTGGSGNTIYF. For the CDR3, the DNA is TGTGCCAGCAGCTTAGTGGGGACAGGGGGCTCTGGAAACACCATATATTTT.

The chain combines TRBV19 with TRBJ2-7, with D hard to call. The CDR3 runs to 11 residues. With 4 bases removed from V and 4 bases from J, the gap between germline ends came to 5 bases. Looked up from germline, CDR1 is LNHDA and CDR2 is SQIVND (reference sequence). In DNA form, the CDR3 reads TGTGCCAGTAGTACTGGTTACGAGCAGTACTTC. Residues: CASSTGYEQYF. The full variable domain, completed using reference TRBV19 and TRBJ2-7, is DGGITQSPKYLFRKEGQNVTLSCEQNLNHDAMYWYRQDPGQGLRLIYYSQIVNDFQKGDIAEGYSVSREKKESFPLTVTSAQKNPTAFYLCASSTGYEQYFGPGTRLTVT.

This clone was seen only once. This rearrangement joins TRBV18 to TRBJ2-5; 7 bases agree with TRBD1. The V segment lost 5 bases and the J segment 4 bases; nucleotides outside the gene matches: 7. The CDR3 sequence is 14 residues long. Germline-derived CDR1 and CDR2 are KGHSH and LQKENI. This chain's CDR3 is CASSYGQDLETQYF. CDR3 nucleotide sequence: TGTGCCAGCTCATACGGACAGGACCTAGAGACCCAGTACTTC. The complete variable domain, with remaining parts taken from reference TRBV18 and TRBJ2-5, reads NAGVMQNPRHLVRRRGQEARLRCSPMKGHSHVYWYRQLPEEGLKFMVYLQKENIIDESGMPKERFSAEFPKEGPSILRIQQVVRGDSAAYFCASSYGQDLETQYFGPGTRLLVL.

The chain combines TRBV6-5 with TRBJ1-1; D is perhaps TRBD1 (5 bases). V gave up 5 bases and J gave up 4 bases, with 17 bases separating them. Per germline, CDR1 MNHEY and CDR2 SVGAGI. This CDR3 is built from 15 residues. The CDR3 nucleotides read TGTGCCAGCAGTCTCGCGGGGGGGAGGGGCACTGAAGCTTTCTTT. Translating it yields CASSLAGGRGTEAFF.

V is TRBV9 and J is TRBJ1-1, with D maybe TRBD1 (5 bases). CDR3 size: 14 residues. V lost 4 bases to trimming and J lost 3 bases, with 13 bases between them. The germline CDR1 and CDR2 sequences are SGDLS and YYNGEE. In DNA form, the CDR3 reads TGTGCCAGCAGCTTCACCGGAGGGGACACTGAAGCTTTCTTT. It encodes CASSFTGGDTEAFF.

The chain employs TRBV6-2 or TRBV6-3 and TRBJ1-2; 8 nucleotides agree with TRBD1. Losses at the gene ends were 6 bases for V and 0 bases for J; bases not matched to a gene: 6. CDR1 and CDR2 from the germline V gene are MNHEY and SVGEGT. The CDR3 is 15 amino acids. CDR3 residues: CASSRDRGTNYGYTF. CDR3 DNA: TGTGCCAGCAGCCGCGACAGGGGCACTAACTATGGCTACACCTTC.

The chain recombines TRBV7-9 with TRBJ2-7; TRBD2 matches at 7 bases. From germline, CDR1 is SEHNR and CDR2 FQNEAQ (reference sequence). This CDR3 is built from 15 residues. V was clipped by 3 bases and J by 1 base; unmatched bases: 6. The DNA of the CDR3 is TGTGCCAGCAGCTTTGCGGGGGAGGCTTCCTACGAGCAGTACTTC. Its translation is CASSFAGEASYEQYF. The variable domain in full, completed from reference TRBV7-9 and TRBJ2-7, reads DTGVSQNPRHKITKRGQNVTFRCDPISEHNRLYWYRQTLGQGPEFLTYFQNEAQLEKSRLLSDRFSAERPKGSFSTLEIQRTEQGDSAMYLCASSFAGEASYEQYFGPGTRLTVT.

This clone was seen only once. The genes are TRBV18 and TRBJ2-3; possible D gene TRBD1, 5 bases. The CDR3 loop spans 15 amino acids. Trimming cost V 3 bases and J 2 bases, with 12 bases left between them. Germline V CDR1 and CDR2: KGHSH, LQKENI. CDR3 amino acids: CASSPPTGFTDTQYF. DNA for the CDR3: TGTGCCAGCTCACCCCCAACAGGATTCACAGATACGCAGTATTTT.

A note on this clone: Additional DNA sequences in this sample encode the identical CDR3. CDR3: CASSPPGQSSYNEQFF. Here the CDR3 DNA reads TGTGCCAGCTCACCACCAGGCCAGTCCTCCTACAATGAGCAGTTCTTC. The chain employs TRBV18 and TRBJ2-1; D remains unclear. The CDR3 has 16 amino acids. CDR1 is KGHSH and CDR2 is LQKENI in the germline V gene. The V gene lost 0 bases and the J gene lost 0 bases, with 9 bases spanning the gap. The full variable domain, its missing parts supplied by reference TRBV18 and TRBJ2-1, is NAGVMQNPRHLVRRRGQEARLRCSPMKGHSHVYWYRQLPEEGLKFMVYLQKENIIDESGMPKERFSAEFPKEGPSILRIQQVVRGDSAAYFCASSPPGQSSYNEQFFGPGTRLTVL.

This clone came up once. This chain links TRBV16 with TRBJ2-6; no reliable D call. The germline CDR1 and CDR2 sequences are KGHSY and FQNENV. V was clipped by 2 bases and J by 0 bases, with 5 bases between them. The CDR3 runs 15 residues. The CDR3 bases are TGTGCCAGCAGCCAAAGGGCCTCTGGGGCCAACGTCCTGACTTTC. Encoded protein: CASSQRASGANVLTF.

The chain joins TRBV9 to TRBJ2-2; no definite D call. The V end was cut by 4 bases, the J end by 1 base, with 8 bases between. The CDR3 totals 14 residues. Per the germline V gene, CDR1 is SGDLS and CDR2 is YYNGEE. The CDR3 region has the DNA TGTGCCAGCAGCCCACGAATGAACACCGGGGAGCTGTTTTTT. Protein sequence: CASSPRMNTGELFF.

This clone turned up a few times. The chain has TRBV7-9 and TRBJ1-4, with a weak D call TRBD1 (5 bases). The CDR3 extends over 16 amino acids. The V end was cut by 4 bases, the J end by 7 bases, with 19 bases between. CDR1 is SEHNR and CDR2 is FQNEAQ in the germline V gene (reference sequence). The DNA for the CDR3 is TGTGCCAGCAGCTGGGGGTCAGGGTGGAGGGGTGAAAAACTGTTTTTT. Translated: CASSWGSGWRGEKLFF. The full variable domain, with the rest looked up from reference TRBV7-9 and TRBJ1-4, is DTGVSQNPRHKITKRGQNVTFRCDPISEHNRLYWYRQTLGQGPEFLTYFQNEAQLEKSRLLSDRFSAERPKGSFSTLEIQRTEQGDSAMYLCASSWGSGWRGEKLFFGSGTQLSVL.

The chain is built from TRBV11-3 and TRBJ2-2; 10 nucleotides line up with TRBD1. CDR3 length: 17 amino acids. V was pared by 1 base and J by 4 bases, with 6 bases of the junction left unmatched. Germline V lookup: CDR1 SGHNT, CDR2 YENEEA. The CDR3 bases are TGTGCCAGCAGCTTAGTGTCCGGACAGGGGGGCACCGGGGAGCTGTTTTTT. Translation gives CASSLVSGQGGTGELFF.

V and J are TRBV6-5 and TRBJ2-1; 8 positions agree with TRBD1. With V trimmed by 11 bases and J by 8 bases, 8 bases remained unmatched. This CDR3 is 12 amino acids long. In germline, CDR1 is MNHEY, CDR2 SVGAGI. The CDR3 sequence is CAATGDLYEQFF. CDR3 nucleotide sequence: TGTGCCGCGACAGGGGATCTCTATGAGCAGTTCTTC.

The chain joins TRBV5-1 to TRBJ2-2, with D perhaps matching TRBD2 (5 bases). CDR3 size: 15 residues. The germline V gene has CDR1 SGHRS and CDR2 YFSETQ. Trimming removed 0 bases at V and 7 bases at J, with 13 bases between. In DNA form, the CDR3 reads TGCGCCAGCAGCTTGGCCCTGATTGAGGGCGGGGAGCTGTTTTTT. The encoded protein is CASSLALIEGGELFF.

This rearrangement joins TRBV2 to TRBJ2-7; D is ambiguous. Germline-derived CDR1 and CDR2 are SNHLY and FYNNEI. The CDR3 length is 14 residues. V was clipped by 7 bases and J by 6 bases, with 19 bases between them. CDR3 sequence reads: CASTRQGQIVEQYF. DNA of the CDR3: TGTGCCAGCACCCGACAAGGGCAGATCGTCGAGCAGTACTTC.

The V gene is TRBV9, the J gene TRBJ1-2; D unclear. Germline CDR1 reads SGDLS; CDR2 reads YYNGEE. V lost 3 bases, J lost 6 bases, and 12 bases lay in between. The CDR3 is made up of 13 amino acids. The CDR3 DNA follows: TGTGCCAGCAGCGGGAGGGTTCGAGATGGCTACACCTTC. Protein product: CASSGRVRDGYTF.

V and J are TRBV29-1 and TRBJ1-1, with D uncertain. CDR1 SQVTM and CDR2 ANQGSEA come from the germline V gene. The CDR3 contains 10 residues. V lost 6 bases and J lost 3, with 5 bases in between. The CDR3 DNA reads as TGCAGCGTGGTAGACACTGAAGCTTTCTTT. Its translation: CSVVDTEAFF.

The chain uses TRBV18 and TRBJ2-5; D gene unclear. CDR1 is KGHSH, CDR2 LQKENI, per germline. V lost 3 bases and J lost 5, with 16 bases in between. CDR3 size: 15 residues. The CDR3 here is CASSPQPSFAETQYF. The DNA for the CDR3 is TGTGCCAGCTCACCCCAGCCTAGTTTCGCGGAGACCCAGTACTTC. Variable domain in full (rest from reference TRBV18 and TRBJ2-5): NAGVMQNPRHLVRRRGQEARLRCSPMKGHSHVYWYRQLPEEGLKFMVYLQKENIIDESGMPKERFSAEFPKEGPSILRIQQVVRGDSAAYFCASSPQPSFAETQYFGPGTRLLVL.